This entry describes one T cell receptor (beta chain). Its target is not known. V was cut by 4 bases and J by 3 bases, with 6 bases left in between. CDR3 length equals 12 residues. The germline V gene encodes CDR1 SNHLY and CDR2 FYNNEI. The entry originates in a study of T-cell reconstitution after alpha-beta-depleted transplantation in children. Findings and caveats of the study: T-cell counts and diversity at one year post-transplant came mainly from newly produced T cells. Diversity of TCRbeta at day 60 was high in some patients, arising from surviving recipient T cells and thymic progenitors. It was reported that alpha-beta T cells came from several hundred expanded graft clones (about two months after transplant).

The library targeted TCRbeta and was prepared with unique molecular identifiers. TCRdb re-called the PCR reads with MiXCR, one entry per CDR3 protein. This table has 530,000 or so distinct CDR3 sequences, 25% to 30% appearing once. This chain joins TRBV2 and TRBJ1-1, with unresolved D. The material was PBMCs, obtained before TCRalphabeta/CD19-depleted stem cell transplant. The origin of this receptor is a boy in the first two years of life with Wiskott-Aldrich syndrome, due to receive a stem cell transplant. The chain's CDR3 is CASSVDHTEAFF. CDR3 DNA sequence: TGTGCCAGCAGTGTGGACCACACTGAAGCTTTCTTT.